These 24 T cell receptor beta chains originate from one sample sequenced in a study of control samples from healthy donors and cancer patients (TCRdb year 2020). To prepare the library, the immunoSEQ multiplex PCR assay was applied. Sourced from immuneACCESS, this table was stored by TCRdb with only in-frame sequences that have V and J called. A share of the clones is absent; for the studies checked, an unresolved V gene accounts for under half, and the remainder has no known explanation. The sample table records about 250,000 clones; roughly 80% of these occur just once. The top ten clonotypes cover 13% of the sample. Sample: PBMCs. The receptors here all came from a woman aged 60 to 75 with lung cancer.

This chain joins TRBV4-1 and TRBJ1-1; no clear D gene. Per germline, CDR1 MGHRA and CDR2 YSYEKL. The CDR3 has 12 amino acids. Trimming pared 7 bases from V and 0 bases from J, leaving 6 bases between. The CDR3 nucleotides read TGCGCCAGCATCGGGATGAACACTGAAGCTTTCTTT. It is translated as CASIGMNTEAFF.

The chain recombines TRBV3-1 (or the pseudogene TRBV3-2) with TRBJ2-5; 8 bases agree with TRBD1. Germline V gives CDR1 LGHDT, CDR2 YNNKEL (reference sequence). Unmatched junction bases numbered 8, after V lost 4 bases and J lost 4 bases. The CDR3 spans 15 residues. The CDR3 here is CASSPTGEYRETQYF. DNA for the CDR3: TGTGCCAGCAGCCCGACAGGGGAATATCGAGAGACCCAGTACTTC.

CDR3 in amino acids: CASSESPGTRGSVQFF. DNA of the CDR3: TGCGCCAGCAGTGAGAGTCCCGGGACGCGGGGGAGCGTGCAGTTCTTC. J is TRBJ2-1 and V is TRBV10-1; 7 positions agree with TRBD2. Trimming removed 2 bases from V and 12 bases from J; junction bases left unmatched: 16. Germline assignment: CDR1 WNHNN and CDR2 SYGVQD (reference sequence). The length of the CDR3 is 16 residues.

The gene calls are TRBV5-1 and TRBJ1-3; unclear D gene. Germline lookup yields CDR1 SGHRS and CDR2 YFSETQ. The V gene lost 6 bases and the J gene lost 1 base, with 14 bases spanning the gap. There are 15 residues in the CDR3. CDR3 residues: CASTGRLISGNTIYF. CDR3 in DNA: TGCGCCAGCACGGGCAGGTTAATTTCTGGAAACACCATATATTTT.

The rearrangement links TRBV5-1 to TRBJ2-1; the D is unclear. The CDR3 has 16 amino acids. Trimming shortened V by 4 bases and J by 3 bases, and 17 bases separated the two germline ends. Germline loops: CDR1 SGHRS, CDR2 YFSETQ. The chain's CDR3 is CASSQDGRSVYNEQFF. The CDR3 nucleotides are TGCGCCAGCAGCCAGGACGGTAGAAGCGTCTACAATGAGCAGTTCTTC.

The chain recombines TRBV15 with TRBJ1-5, with 10 nucleotides matching TRBD1. V was clipped by 0 bases and J by 5 bases; unmatched bases: 1. CDR3 length: 15 residues. CDR1 and CDR2 (germline): LNHNV, YYDKDF (reference sequence). For the CDR3, the DNA is TGTGCCACCAGCAGAGACGGGACAGGGGATCAGCCCCAGCATTTT. This encodes CATSRDGTGDQPQHF.

The chain joins TRBV9 to TRBJ2-1; unclear D gene. Germline V gives CDR1 SGDLS, CDR2 YYNGEE. Trimming pared 0 bases from V and 5 bases from J, leaving 9 bases between. This CDR3 region has 14 residues. The CDR3 DNA is TGTGCCAGCAGCGTAGGATCTGGGAACAATGAGCAGTTCTTC. Amino acid sequence: CASSVGSGNNEQFF.

This chain uses TRBV2 with TRBJ2-1; D ambiguous. This CDR3 spans 11 amino acids. V lost 4 bases and J lost 8, with 6 bases in between. Per germline, CDR1 SNHLY and CDR2 FYNNEI. CDR3 protein: CASSAHYEQFF. The CDR3 DNA follows: TGTGCCAGCAGTGCTCATTATGAGCAGTTCTTC.

The chain carries TRBV7-8 and TRBJ1-5; the D is unclear. The ends were cut back, 2 bases at V and 0 bases at J, with 14 bases in the middle. The V gene's germline CDR1 is SGHVS and CDR2 FQNEAQ. CDR3 length equals 17 residues. DNA for the CDR3: TGTGCCAGCAGCTTAACAGCCTTAACATATAGCAATCAGCCCCAGCATTTT. Translation: CASSLTALTYSNQPQHF.

The genes are TRBV7-2 and TRBJ2-6; D may match TRBD1 or TRBD2 (5 bases each). V shed 4 bases and J shed 4 bases, with 11 bases lying between them. The length of the CDR3 is 15 residues. The germline CDR1 and CDR2 sequences are SGHTA and FQGNSA. The chain's CDR3 is CASSSQGAGANVLTF. As DNA, the CDR3 is TGTGCCAGCAGCTCCCAGGGAGCCGGGGCCAACGTCCTGACTTTC.

This chain links TRBV18 with TRBJ1-6; TRBD1 might be the D (5 bases). V was shortened by 3 bases and J by 5 bases, with 8 bases between the two germline ends. Germline assignment: CDR1 KGHSH and CDR2 LQKENI. CDR3 length: 14 amino acids. The CDR3 region has the DNA TGTGCCAGCTCACCGGGGGTCAATAATTCACCCCTCCACTTT. It translates to CASSPGVNNSPLHF.

The chain uses TRBV7-6 and TRBJ2-5; 10 nucleotides line up with TRBD2. The V and J ends lost 0 bases and 2 bases, in that order; junction bases with no gene match: 6. The CDR3 is 17 amino acids. CDR1 SGHVS and CDR2 FNYEAQ come from the germline V gene. DNA of the CDR3: TGTGCCAGCAGCTTAGCGCTTAGCGGGGGGACTCAAGAGACCCAGTACTTC. Protein product: CASSLALSGGTQETQYF.

As DNA, the CDR3 is TGTGCCAGCTCACCGTCGCAGGGCGGAGAGACCCAGTACTTC. Translation: CASSPSQGGETQYF. The chain employs TRBV18 and TRBJ2-5; possibly TRBD1 for D (5 bases). The CDR3 has 14 residues. V was shortened by 3 bases and J by 4 bases, with 12 bases between the two germline ends. CDR1 KGHSH and CDR2 LQKENI come from the germline V gene.

The chain joins TRBV18 to TRBJ2-3; D remains ambiguous. Germline V CDR1 and CDR2: KGHSH, LQKENI. CDR3 length equals 14 residues. V lost 3 bases, J lost 4 bases, and 11 bases lay in between. The CDR3 here is CASSPLIQPDTQYF. DNA of the CDR3: TGTGCCAGCTCACCCTTGATCCAGCCAGATACGCAGTATTTT.

V and J are TRBV28 and TRBJ2-7; tentatively, D is TRBD2 (6 bases). The germline V and J ends were trimmed by 4 bases and 6 bases, with 10 bases remaining between them. CDR1 is MDHEN, CDR2 SYDVKM, per germline. This CDR3 contains 12 residues. CDR3 in amino acids: CASSSRRGEQYF. In DNA form, the CDR3 reads TGTGCCAGCAGTTCCCGGAGGGGCGAGCAGTACTTC.

This clone has ten or more counts. The chain has TRBV27 and TRBJ2-7; maybe TRBD1 (5 bases). The CDR3 contains 13 residues. Germline V CDR1 and CDR2: MNHEY, SMNVEV (reference sequence). V was trimmed by 8 bases and J by 0 bases, leaving 11 bases between them. CDR3 nucleotides: TGTGCCAGCGGAGACAGAACCTCCTACGAGCAGTACTTC. This translates into CASGDRTSYEQYF.

The V call is TRBV18, the J call TRBJ1-1; no definite D call. CDR3 length: 15 residues. Trimming pared 0 bases from V and 6 bases from J, leaving 14 bases between. From germline, CDR1 is KGHSH and CDR2 LQKENI. The CDR3 is CASSPPSVAGPEAFF. The CDR3 region has the DNA TGTGCCAGCTCACCACCGTCCGTAGCCGGCCCTGAAGCTTTCTTT.

Concerning this clone itself: An end of the junction does not agree with germline; a read error may underlie this. This chain connects TRBV7-3 to TRBJ1-3, with D possibly TRBD1 on 5 matching bases. The germline gives CDR1 SGHTA, CDR2 FQGTGA. The CDR3 runs to 15 residues. As DNA, the CDR3 is TGTGCCAGCAGCGTAACAGGAGCATCTGGAAACACCATATATTTT. Encoded protein: CASSVTGASGNTIYF. The variable domain in full, with the rest retrieved from reference TRBV7-3 and TRBJ1-3, is GAGVSQTPSNKVTEKGKYVELRCDPISGHTALYWYRQSLGQGPEFLIYFQGTGAADDSGLPNDRFFAVRPEGSVSTLKIQRTERGDSAVYLCASSVTGASGNTIYFGEGSWLTVV.

This chain uses TRBV2 with TRBJ2-5; D remains ambiguous. This CDR3 spans 13 amino acids. Germline values: CDR1 SNHLY, CDR2 FYNNEI. Trimming took off 3 bases at V and 2 bases at J, with 7 bases between the two ends. DNA of the CDR3: TGTGCCAGCAGTGACACATTTCAAGAGACCCAGTACTTC. Protein product: CASSDTFQETQYF. Based on the CDR3 plus reference TRBV2 and TRBJ2-5, the full variable domain is EPEVTQTPSHQVTQMGQEVILRCVPISNHLYFYWYRQILGQKVEFLVSFYNNEISEKSEIFDDQFSVERPDGSNFTLKIRSTKLEDSAMYFCASSDTFQETQYFGPGTRLLVL.

V gene TRBV19 combines with J gene TRBJ2-1; D assignment may be TRBD1 or TRBD2 (5 bases each). Germline assignment: CDR1 LNHDA and CDR2 SQIVND (reference sequence). The CDR3 loop spans 13 amino acids. Deletions cut 10 bases from V and 2 bases from J, with 12 bases between. DNA of the CDR3: TGTGCCACTCTGGGGGATACCTACAATGAGCAGTTCTTC. This sequence encodes CATLGDTYNEQFF.

The table lists this clone with a few counts. This chain connects TRBV7-9 to TRBJ2-1; the match to TRBD2 covers 12 bases. With V trimmed by 5 bases and J by 4 bases, 12 bases remained unmatched. The CDR3 covers 18 residues. In germline, CDR1 is SEHNR, CDR2 FQNEAQ (reference sequence). The chain's CDR3 is CASSPTGLAGPSYNEQFF. Written as DNA, the CDR3 is TGTGCCAGCAGCCCGACAGGACTAGCGGGGCCTTCTTACAATGAGCAGTTCTTC.

The chain recombines TRBV2 with TRBJ1-3, with D unclear. The germline V gene has CDR1 SNHLY and CDR2 FYNNEI. The CDR3 totals 15 residues. Trimming removed 2 bases at V and 2 bases at J, with 10 bases between. Here the CDR3 reads CASSERVRPGNTIYF. The CDR3 DNA reads TGTGCCAGCAGTGAACGAGTGAGGCCTGGAAACACCATATATTTT.

This chain connects TRBV18 to TRBJ1-2; maybe TRBD1 (5 bases). V shed 3 bases and J shed 8 bases, with 22 bases lying between them. Germline-derived CDR1 and CDR2 are KGHSH and LQKENI. The CDR3 runs to 16 residues. For the CDR3, the DNA is TGTGCCAGCTCACCTCCCTCCGGGACGAAAGAAGGGGGCTACACCTTC. Its translation is CASSPPSGTKEGGYTF.

As for this clone: One end of the junction is discordant with germline, which a read error may explain. This chain joins TRBV5-1 and TRBJ2-2; D might be TRBD2 (7 bases). Germline-derived CDR1 and CDR2 are SGHRS and YFSETQ. CDR3 size: 16 residues. The CDR3 spells CASSLGGASGTVELFF. CDR3 nucleotides: TGCGCCAGCAGCTTAGGGGGGGCGTCGGGCACCGTGGAGCTGTTTTTT.